The 13 T cell receptor beta chains listed next were all sequenced from one sample in a study of cytomegalovirus exposure and HLA in healthy donors. PCR employed 60 Vbeta and 13 Jbeta primers. Some clones are missing from TCRdb's copy, which holds only in-frame ones; the method was immunoSEQ multiplex PCR. This sample has about 120,000 clones, with about 79% found just once. Material: PBMCs. All receptors come from a woman in her forties or fifties in good health and CMV-seronegative.

V gene TRBV5-1 combines with J gene TRBJ2-6; tentatively, D is TRBD1 (6 bases). V shed 3 bases and J shed 0 bases, with 7 bases lying between them. The germline CDR1 and CDR2 sequences are SGHRS and YFSETQ. This CDR3 has 15 amino acids. As DNA, the CDR3 is TGCGCCAGCAGCTCGACAGGCTCTGGGGCCAACGTCCTGACTTTC. Protein product: CASSSTGSGANVLTF.

The rearrangement uses TRBV29-1 and TRBJ2-2, with TRBD2 matching over 7 bases. Germline CDR1 is SQVTM and CDR2 is ANQGSEA. V shed 6 bases and J 0 bases; nucleotides not matched to a gene: 4. This CDR3 region has 14 residues. The CDR3 loop is CSVGGSANTGELFF. CDR3 coding DNA: TGCAGCGTGGGGGGGAGCGCGAACACCGGGGAGCTGTTTTTT.

The rearrangement joins TRBV18 to TRBJ1-2; D is unclear. The V gene lost 2 bases and the J gene lost 4 bases, with 8 bases spanning the gap. The germline V gene encodes CDR1 KGHSH and CDR2 LQKENI. This CDR3 has 13 amino acids. CDR3 in DNA: TGTGCCAGCTCACCAGGAGATGGCTATGGCTACACCTTC. It codes for CASSPGDGYGYTF.

J is TRBJ2-3 and V is TRBV19; D unresolved. Trimming removed 3 bases from V and 0 bases from J, with 13 bases in between. CDR3 size: 16 residues. Germline V gives CDR1 LNHDA, CDR2 SQIVND (reference sequence). CDR3 region: CASSIGVSKSTDTQYF. CDR3 nucleotides: TGTGCCAGTAGTATTGGAGTCTCAAAAAGCACAGATACGCAGTATTTT.

This clone occurred a few times. The chain has TRBV11-3 and TRBJ2-5; weak D call: TRBD2 (6 bases). The V end lost 1 base, the J end lost 4 bases, and 10 bases lay between the germline ends. Germline V gene sequence: CDR1 SGHNT, CDR2 YENEEA. CDR3 length equals 14 residues. Written as DNA, the CDR3 is TGTGCCAGCAGCTTAGGGGGGGACGGAGAGACCCAGTACTTC. Its protein product is CASSLGGDGETQYF. Complete variable domain (other parts from reference TRBV11-3 and TRBJ2-5): EAGVVQSPRYKIIEKKQPVAFWCNPISGHNTLYWYLQNLGQGPELLIRYENEEAVDDSQLPKDRFSAERLKGVDSTLKIQPAELGDSAVYLCASSLGGDGETQYFGPGTRLLVL.

This sequence joins TRBV28 and TRBJ2-7, with 15 positions matching TRBD2. After removal of 2 bases from V and 6 bases from J, the junction contained 5 bases not matched to a gene. The CDR3 consists of 16 residues. Germline CDR1 is MDHEN and CDR2 is SYDVKM. Here the CDR3 DNA reads TGTGCCAGCAGTTTACAAGGGACTAGCGGGAGGAGCGAGCAGTACTTC. Amino acid sequence: CASSLQGTSGRSEQYF.

This clone was seen once. The V and J genes are TRBV18 and TRBJ2-7, with TRBD1 as a possible D gene (5 bases). V dropped 0 bases and J dropped 4 bases, with 7 bases sitting between them. Germline-derived CDR1 and CDR2 are KGHSH and LQKENI. The CDR3 spans 13 residues. CDR3 sequence: CASSPPGEYEQYF. CDR3 DNA: TGTGCCAGCTCACCACCAGGGGAATACGAGCAGTACTTC.

The J gene is TRBJ2-7, the V gene TRBV5-6, with a tentative D call TRBD2 (5 bases). The CDR3 has 15 amino acids. Germline V gives CDR1 SGHDT, CDR2 YYEEEE. Between the trimmed V and J ends, which lost 2 bases and 5 bases, there was a span of 17 bases. CDR3 region: CASSFNTGYPDEQYF. The DNA for the CDR3 is TGTGCCAGCAGCTTTAATACGGGGTATCCGGACGAGCAGTACTTC.

Concerning this clone: Other nucleotide sequences from this sample produce the same CDR3. The V and J genes are TRBV7-2 and TRBJ2-7; D gene uncertain. CDR3 length: 12 residues. Trimming stripped 0 bases from V and 6 bases from J, with 6 bases between. Germline CDR1 is SGHTA and CDR2 is FQGNSA. The CDR3 loop is CASSLASREQYF. For the CDR3, the DNA is TGTGCCAGCAGCTTAGCGTCCCGCGAGCAGTACTTC.

The V call is TRBV19, the J call TRBJ2-3; 14 bases agree with TRBD2. The CDR3 spans 14 residues. After removal of 7 bases from V and 4 bases from J, the junction contained 1 base not matched to a gene. CDR1 and CDR2 from the germline V gene are LNHDA and SQIVND (reference sequence). CDR3 coding DNA: TGTGCCAGTATGACTAGCGGGAGGGCAGATACGCAGTATTTT. It is translated as CASMTSGRADTQYF.

The chain uses TRBV19 and TRBJ1-3; D perhaps matches TRBD1 (6 bases). The CDR3 has 15 residues. The V gene lost 3 bases and the J gene lost 2 bases, with 11 bases spanning the gap. Looked up from germline, CDR1 is LNHDA and CDR2 is SQIVND (reference sequence). The CDR3 loop reads CASSIRTDTGNTIYF. In DNA, the CDR3 is TGTGCCAGTAGTATTCGGACAGACACTGGAAACACCATATATTTT.

On this clone: Other DNA sequences within the sample encode an identical CDR3. The chain uses TRBV5-1 and TRBJ2-2; D is perhaps TRBD2 (5 bases). Trimming stripped 2 bases from V and 4 bases from J, with 12 bases between. Germline CDR1 reads SGHRS; CDR2 reads YFSETQ. This CDR3 is built from 15 residues. CDR3 region: CASSFMIGSTGELFF. DNA of the CDR3: TGCGCCAGCAGCTTCATGATAGGGAGCACCGGGGAGCTGTTTTTT.

The chain links TRBV15 to TRBJ1-2; D unclear. CDR3 length: 12 amino acids. V shed 0 bases and J shed 8 bases, with 7 bases lying between them. The germline gives CDR1 LNHNV, CDR2 YYDKDF (reference sequence). The CDR3 DNA reads as TGTGCCACCAGCAGAGATTCCTACGGCTACACCTTC. It encodes CATSRDSYGYTF. Drawing the rest from reference TRBV15 and TRBJ1-2, the complete variable domain is DAMVIQNPRYQVTQFGKPVTLSCSQTLNHNVMYWYQQKSSQAPKLLFHYYDKDFNNEADTPDNFQSRRPNTSFCFLDIRSPGLGDTAMYLCATSRDSYGYTFGSGTRLTVV.